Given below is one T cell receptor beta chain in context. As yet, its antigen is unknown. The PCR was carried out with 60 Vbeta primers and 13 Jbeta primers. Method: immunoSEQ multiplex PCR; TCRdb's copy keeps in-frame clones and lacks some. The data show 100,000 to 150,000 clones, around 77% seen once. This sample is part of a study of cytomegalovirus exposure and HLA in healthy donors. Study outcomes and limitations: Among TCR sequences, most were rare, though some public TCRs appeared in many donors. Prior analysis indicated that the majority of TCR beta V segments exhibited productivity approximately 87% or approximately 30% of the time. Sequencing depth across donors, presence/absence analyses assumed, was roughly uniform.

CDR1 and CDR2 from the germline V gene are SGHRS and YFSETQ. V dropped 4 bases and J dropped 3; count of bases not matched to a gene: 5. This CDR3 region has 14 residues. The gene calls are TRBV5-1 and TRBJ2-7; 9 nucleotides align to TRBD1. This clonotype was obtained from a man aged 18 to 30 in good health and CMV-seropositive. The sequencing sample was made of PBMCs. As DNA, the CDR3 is TGCGCCAGCAGCCTGGGACAGGGAGGCTACGAGCAGTACTTC. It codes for CASSLGQGGYEQYF.